This T cell receptor (beta chain) stems from a study of shared clonotypes between healthy human individuals (dated by TCRdb to 2020 to 2022). At the level of the whole study: The cohort comprised a couple of women and a few men aged 18 to 49 years. To estimate repertoire size and how much clonotype sharing occurs between individuals, the study deeply sequenced the blood TCR repertoires of 4 to 6 healthy adults. Between about 0.94 and 8.9 billion PBMCs per donor were obtained by leukapheresis. To increase sequencing depth and limit assay-specific biases, different laboratories used diverse techniques to prepare libraries and sequence TCR repertoires. Per donor, three plates each were used for CD4 naive and CD4 memory, two for CD8 naive, and one for CD8 memory. The paper's findings and limits, for the study overall: Sampling was restricted to blood, and TCR repertoires in tissues likely differ from the TCR repertoires found in blood. Because the study included a small number of donors, the genetic and exposure-history diversity represented was limited. Higher generation probabilities were observed for clonotypes shared by all four sorted-subset donors than for non-shared clonotypes. Across four donors, around 5% of naive CD4, approximately 3.5% of naive CD8, around 2.5% of memory CD4, and about 0.4% of memory CD8 clonotypes were shared. Incomplete sequencing was indicated by rarefaction of sorted-subset datasets, despite the large sequencing depth. Based on pairwise subsampling, the degree of clonotype sharing among donors was expected to be affected by sequencing depth. Naive subsets generally had larger estimated clonotype richness than memory subsets did.

Using the deep immunoSEQ assay, multiplex PCR amplified TCR CDR3 regions from genomic DNA. Extracted genomic DNA from each cell subset was distributed evenly across all wells of several immunoSEQ 96-well plates, and each plate was treated as a replicate. For sorted subsets, each replicate PCR was loaded with 200 to 250 ng genomic DNA, equivalent to 25,000 to 35,000 T cell genomes. Purified libraries were quantified with a Qubit 3.0 fluorometer, sized on a Bioanalyzer 2100, and re-quantified with the KAPA Library Quantification kit. Every immunoSEQ 96-well plate was sequenced on a dedicated single-read 150-cycle Illumina NextSeq 550 flow cell. The paper's processing steps were these. The immunoSEQ output contained only junctional sequences without quality scores, so filtering could not match that applied to full-length reads. Sequences were annotated with PyIR, a Python wrapper for IgBLAST v1.9, and V/J genes and CDR3 were assigned using IMGT germline references. Reads were removed for weak V/J assignments (E-value above 1e-6), missing CDR3, stop codons, out-of-frame junctions, or ambiguous translated residues. V3J clonotypes were defined by identical inferred V gene, J gene, and CDR3 amino acid sequence. The percentage overlap between two repertoires was calculated by dividing the number of shared unique clonotypes by the size of the smaller repertoire. Three approaches were used to assess repertoire richness: RTK rarefaction, the Chao1 estimator, and Recon v2.1 estimates of unobserved clonotypes. Generation probabilities for all TCRbeta clonotypes obtained by the gDNA method from a few donors were computed using OLGA. TCRdb's version of the immuneACCESS table is confined to in-frame rearrangements and falls short of the full clone set. An unresolved V gene accounts for under half of the shortfall where checked; the remainder is of unknown origin. The DNA was the basis for D and trimming; V, J and clone size are from that table. This sample is represented by around 2,000,000 clones; 85% to 95% of them were singletons. The ten largest clones take up 0.13% of the sample.

As concerns this clone: The clone's antigen remains unknown. The record has no base qualities; no much larger clone is one base away.

The donors were healthy, HIV-negative adults who had no recently reported acute infections or vaccinations. Every donor was a Caucasian adult residing in Nashville, Tennessee, USA. CD4+ T cells were enriched by magnetic negative selection, after which naive cells were positively selected on CD45RA and the negative fraction was taken as the memory subset. Blood was collected by leukapheresis, and PBMCs were isolated by Ficoll-Histopaque density gradient centrifugation and then cryopreserved in liquid nitrogen vapor phase. Purity and quantity of every magnetically sorted T cell population were checked by analytical flow cytometry. From each sorted fraction, genomic DNA was isolated and quantified by UV absorbance on a Nanodrop 2000c. The CDR3 numbers 15 residues from cysteine through phenylalanine. Of the read, only the CDR3 DNA is kept; its 45 bases are in frame from base 1. Cut back by 6 bases and 2 bases, the V and J ends lie 16 bases apart. According to the germline V gene, CDR1 reads MNHEY and CDR2 reads SVGAGI.

The sample consisted of naive CD4+ T cells sorted from blood. The cell subset or site label, read with the paper, signifies: CD45RA+ positively selected. The chain is assembled from TRBV6-5 and TRBJ2-5, with a tentative D gene TRBD1 over 5 matching bases. The receptor's source is a man aged 18 to 29 in good health. The bases read TGTGCCAGCAGAAGAAAGACAGAACCTCAAGAGACCCAGTACTTC. The resulting protein is CASRRKTEPQETQYF.